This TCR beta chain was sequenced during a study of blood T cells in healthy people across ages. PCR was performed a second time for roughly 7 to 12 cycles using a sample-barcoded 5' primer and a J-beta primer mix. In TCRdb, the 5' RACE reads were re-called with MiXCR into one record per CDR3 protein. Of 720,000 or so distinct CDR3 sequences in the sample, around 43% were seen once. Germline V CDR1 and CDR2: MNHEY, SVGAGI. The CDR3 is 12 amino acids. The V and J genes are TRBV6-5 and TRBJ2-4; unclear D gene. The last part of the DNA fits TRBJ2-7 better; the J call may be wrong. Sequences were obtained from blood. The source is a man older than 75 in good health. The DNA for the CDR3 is TGTGCCAGCCGGGCGGAGCCCTACGAGCAGTACTTC. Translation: CASRAEPYEQYF.